Presented here are 17 T cell receptor beta chains from one specimen sequenced in a study of blood T cell repertoires in COVID-19. Profiled with immunoSEQ multiplex PCR; TCRdb holds only in-frame clones, not every one. The sample has about 220,000 clones; roughly 84% are singletons. What was sequenced was peripheral blood. These receptors were taken from a man aged 45 to 65 who had recovered from COVID-19.

This clone has just a few counts. V usage is TRBV7-9 and J usage is TRBJ1-2; D ambiguous. The CDR3 consists of 13 residues. Germline V gene lookup returns CDR1 SEHNR and CDR2 FQNEAQ (reference sequence). Trimming took 3 bases from V and 0 from J, leaving 5 bases between them. The DNA for the CDR3 is TGTGCCAGCAGCTTGACAACTAACTATGGCTACACCTTC. Protein sequence: CASSLTTNYGYTF.

The gene calls are TRBV6-5 and TRBJ2-7; D might be TRBD2 (5 bases). With 2 bases removed from V and 3 bases from J, the gap between germline ends came to 8 bases. The germline gives CDR1 MNHEY, CDR2 SVGAGI. The CDR3 is 13 residues long. CDR3 nucleotide sequence: TGTGCCAGCAGTTACCGAGCGGACTACGAGCAGTACTTC. It is translated as CASSYRADYEQYF.

For the CDR3, the DNA is TGCGCCAGCAGCTTAACGACAGGGAGCAATGAGCAGTTCTTC. This encodes CASSLTTGSNEQFF. The V gene is TRBV5-1, the J gene TRBJ2-1; 7 positions agree with TRBD1. The CDR3 is 14 residues long. Germline assignment: CDR1 SGHRS and CDR2 YFSETQ. Trimming took 2 bases from V and 6 from J; bases not matched to a gene: 5.

The CDR3 nucleotides are TGCGCCAGCAGCCGCGGGAGTTGGGATGAGCAGTTCTTC. As protein: CASSRGSWDEQFF. The J gene is TRBJ2-1, the V gene TRBV5-1; 7 bases agree with TRBD2. This CDR3 is 13 amino acids long. Germline values: CDR1 SGHRS, CDR2 YFSETQ. The J segment lost 8 bases and the V segment lost 4 bases, leaving 6 bases of the junction unmatched.

The chain is built from TRBV6-6 and TRBJ1-5, with a weak D call TRBD1 (6 bases). V gave up 4 bases and J gave up 4 bases, with 11 bases separating them. There are 14 residues in the CDR3. Germline CDR1 MNHNY, CDR2 SVGAGI (reference sequence). Here the CDR3 DNA reads TGTGCCAGCAGTTGGACAGTTGCAAATCAGCCCCAGCATTTT. Translation gives CASSWTVANQPQHF.

V usage is TRBV19 and J usage is TRBJ1-5; tentatively, D is TRBD1 (6 bases). Trimming pared 10 bases from V and 0 bases from J, leaving 10 bases between. This CDR3 has 13 residues. Germline CDR1 is LNHDA and CDR2 is SQIVND (reference sequence). CDR3 in amino acids: CATQQGSNQPQHF. The CDR3 DNA sequence: TGTGCCACCCAACAGGGTAGCAATCAGCCCCAGCATTTT. Supplemented by reference TRBV19 and TRBJ1-5, the full variable domain reads DGGITQSPKYLFRKEGQNVTLSCEQNLNHDAMYWYRQDPGQGLRLIYYSQIVNDFQKGDIAEGYSVSREKKESFPLTVTSAQKNPTAFYLCATQQGSNQPQHFGDGTRLSIL.

This clone was recorded only once. The CDR3 DNA follows: TGTGCCAGCAGCTGGGGTAGCGGGGAGGCAGATACGCAGTATTTT. Protein product: CASSWGSGEADTQYF. The rearrangement links TRBV5-4 to TRBJ2-3, with TRBD2 matching over 8 bases. CDR1 SGHNT and CDR2 YYREEE come from the germline V gene (reference sequence). Trimming took 3 bases from V and 4 from J; bases not matched to a gene: 7. The CDR3 contains 15 residues.

There are a few counts of this clone. Here the CDR3 reads CASSLYGTYSNQPQHF. The CDR3, as DNA: TGTGCCAGCAGTTTATATGGTACCTATAGCAATCAGCCCCAGCATTTT. V and J are TRBV27 and TRBJ1-5; D call uncertain. The germline V gene has CDR1 MNHEY and CDR2 SMNVEV (reference sequence). The ends were cut back, 1 base at V and 0 bases at J, with 10 bases in the middle. This CDR3 region has 16 residues.

The rearrangement joins TRBV5-1 to TRBJ2-7; the D is unclear. Looked up from germline, CDR1 is SGHRS and CDR2 is YFSETQ. The CDR3 covers 13 residues. The V and J ends lost 1 base and 5 bases respectively, with 10 bases between them. The CDR3 region is CASSLTRGHEQYF. In nucleotides, the CDR3 is TGCGCCAGCAGCTTGACGAGAGGCCACGAGCAGTACTTC.

The rearrangement joins TRBV9 to TRBJ2-2; D might be TRBD2 (6 bases). The CDR3 length is 15 residues. CDR1 and CDR2 (germline): SGDLS, YYNGEE. V was pared by 0 bases and J by 6 bases, with 12 bases between. CDR3 region: CASSVAGERAGELFF. The CDR3 nucleotides are TGTGCCAGCAGCGTAGCGGGAGAAAGAGCCGGGGAGCTGTTTTTT.

This rearrangement joins TRBV2 to TRBJ2-3; 13 nucleotides line up with TRBD2. This CDR3 region has 15 residues. V dropped 4 bases and J dropped 3; count of bases not matched to a gene: 1. Germline V lookup: CDR1 SNHLY, CDR2 FYNNEI. CDR3 nucleotides: TGTGCCAGCAGTGTACTAGCGGGAGGGACAGATACGCAGTATTTT. It is translated as CASSVLAGGTDTQYF.

This clone was counted between two and nine times. The gene calls are TRBV3-1 (or the pseudogene TRBV3-2) and TRBJ2-2; 7 positions agree with TRBD2. The J segment lost 4 bases and the V segment lost 4 bases, leaving 6 bases of the junction unmatched. Looked up from germline, CDR1 is LGHDT and CDR2 is YNNKEL (reference sequence). The CDR3 consists of 15 residues. The CDR3 reads CASSPLAAGTGELFF. CDR3 in DNA: TGTGCCAGCAGCCCTCTAGCGGCGGGCACCGGGGAGCTGTTTTTT.

This chain connects TRBV29-1 to TRBJ2-7; possibly TRBD2 for D (7 bases). Deletions cut 4 bases from V and 4 bases from J, with 20 bases between. Germline V gene lookup returns CDR1 SQVTM and CDR2 ANQGSEA. The CDR3 contains 15 residues. The CDR3: CSVVTPHGGLYEQYF. The DNA of the CDR3 is TGCAGCGTTGTTACGCCCCACGGGGGGCTGTACGAGCAGTACTTC.

For this clone: Other DNA sequences in the sample encode the same CDR3. The chain employs TRBV18 and TRBJ2-7, with 9 positions matching TRBD1. V lost 0 bases and J lost 2; bases outside the gene matches: 2. CDR3 length: 15 residues. From germline, CDR1 is KGHSH and CDR2 LQKENI. The CDR3 DNA reads TGTGCCAGCTCACCACCGGGACAGGGAGCCTACGAGCAGTACTTC. Protein product: CASSPPGQGAYEQYF.

The chain carries TRBV19 and TRBJ2-1; 8 bases match TRBD1. Trimming took 1 base from V and 5 from J; bases not matched to a gene: 10. From germline, CDR1 is LNHDA and CDR2 SQIVND (reference sequence). The CDR3 runs to 17 residues. CDR3 protein: CASSIAPRDRLHNEQFF. CDR3 bases: TGTGCCAGTAGTATAGCTCCTAGGGACAGGCTCCACAATGAGCAGTTCTTC.

The gene calls are TRBV12-3 or TRBV12-4 and TRBJ2-1, with TRBD2 matching over 9 bases. The CDR3 loop spans 13 amino acids. V lost 4 bases, J lost 9 bases, and 4 bases stayed unmatched. In nucleotides, the CDR3 is TGTGCCAGCAGTTGGACTAGCGATGGTGAGCAGTTCTTC. Its translation is CASSWTSDGEQFF.

The V and J genes are TRBV5-1 and TRBJ2-7; D perhaps matches TRBD1 (6 bases). CDR1 is SGHRS and CDR2 is YFSETQ in the germline V gene. V lost 2 bases and J lost 7, with 7 bases in between. This CDR3 region has 11 residues. CDR3 residues: CASSFGQEQYF. The CDR3 region has the DNA TGCGCCAGCAGCTTTGGACAGGAGCAGTACTTC.